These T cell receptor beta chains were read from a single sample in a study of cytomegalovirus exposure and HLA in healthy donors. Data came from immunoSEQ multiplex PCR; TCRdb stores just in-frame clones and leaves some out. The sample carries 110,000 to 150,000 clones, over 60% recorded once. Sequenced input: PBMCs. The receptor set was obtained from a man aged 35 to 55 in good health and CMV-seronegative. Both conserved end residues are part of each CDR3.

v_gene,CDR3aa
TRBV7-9,CASSLSRVRNTEAFF
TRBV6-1,CASSALQGDNQPQHF
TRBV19,CASSIRRGNSNSYEQYF
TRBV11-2,CASSFTGGRQPQHF
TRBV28,CASSEQGGNTEAFF
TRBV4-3,CASSHRDRGVRNEKLFF
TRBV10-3,CAISPDRGQNTEAFF
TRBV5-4,CASSPGEDRGLTNEKLFF
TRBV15,CATSRNDRAHRTQYF
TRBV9,CASSYGTSGVYEQYF